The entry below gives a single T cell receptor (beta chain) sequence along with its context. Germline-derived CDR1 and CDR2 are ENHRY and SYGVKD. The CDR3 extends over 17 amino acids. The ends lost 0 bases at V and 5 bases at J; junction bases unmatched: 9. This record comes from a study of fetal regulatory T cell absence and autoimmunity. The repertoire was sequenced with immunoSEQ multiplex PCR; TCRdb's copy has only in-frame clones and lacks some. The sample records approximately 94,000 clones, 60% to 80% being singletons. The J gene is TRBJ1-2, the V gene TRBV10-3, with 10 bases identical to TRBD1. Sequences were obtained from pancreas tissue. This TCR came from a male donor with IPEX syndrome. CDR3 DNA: TGTGCCATCAGTGAGTCGGTCTTGGGACAGGGGTCGTATGGCTACACCTTC. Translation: CAISESVLGQGSYGYTF.